This TCR beta chain was sequenced for a study of response to subunit inactivated influenza vaccine. V gave up 5 bases and J gave up 7 bases, with 9 bases separating them. From germline, CDR1 is MNHNY and CDR2 SVGAGI (reference sequence). The CDR3 consists of 12 residues. TCRdb independently ran MiXCR on the RT-PCR reads; one entry per CDR3 protein. The table includes about 500,000 distinct CDR3 sequences, approximately 16% detected once. The source is a man in his fifties or sixties who received an inactivated influenza vaccine. The chain carries TRBV6-6 and TRBJ1-5; D remains ambiguous. Sample: CD4+ T cells sorted from PBMCs, taken around 25 months after vaccination. In DNA form, the CDR3 reads TGTGCCAGCAGTCGTCCGGGACAGCCCCAGCATTTT. Translated: CASSRPGQPQHF.